Following are 20 T cell receptor beta chains from one sample sequenced in a study of graft-versus-host responses after intestinal transplantation. Libraries were prepared by immunoSEQ multiplex PCR; TCRdb keeps only in-frame clonotypes and omits some of them. The table has about 88,000 clones, roughly 90% seen once. These receptors are not linked to any known antigen. The sample was unstimulated CD4+ T cells sorted from spleen or lymph node cells, taken before intestinal transplant. The receptors originated from a human donor who received an intestinal transplant.

This sequence joins TRBV29-1 and TRBJ2-7, with D hard to call. CDR1 and CDR2 from the germline V gene are SQVTM and ANQGSEA. The CDR3 extends over 11 amino acids. Deletions cut 4 bases from V and 4 bases from J, with 8 bases between. CDR3 sequence (DNA): TGCAGCGTTGGTAGATCGTACGAGCAGTACTTC. It translates to CSVGRSYEQYF.

This clone has a handful of counts. The rearrangement links TRBV6-5 to TRBJ1-2; no firm D call. This CDR3 is built from 13 residues. The germline gives CDR1 MNHEY, CDR2 SVGAGI. Trimming removed 5 bases at V and 2 bases at J, with 9 bases between. The CDR3 nucleotides are TGTGCCAGCAGTCGCGGGGTGAACTATGGCTACACCTTC. Amino acids: CASSRGVNYGYTF.

This chain uses TRBV6-1 with TRBJ1-5, with a tentative D call TRBD1 (5 bases). The CDR3 sequence is 14 residues long. V was shortened by 5 bases and J by 4 bases, with 12 bases between the two germline ends. CDR1 MNHNS and CDR2 SASEGT come from the germline V gene. As DNA, the CDR3 is TGTGCCAGCAGTAACCGCGGGGGGAATCAGCCCCAGCATTTT. Amino acids: CASSNRGGNQPQHF.

The chain combines TRBV19 with TRBJ1-5, with 11 bases fitting TRBD1. V lost 7 bases and J lost 5; bases outside the gene matches: 1. The germline CDR1 and CDR2 sequences are LNHDA and SQIVND (reference sequence). This CDR3 has 13 residues. CDR3 sequence: CASTGQGDQPQHF. The CDR3 coding sequence is TGTGCCAGTACGGGACAGGGGGATCAGCCCCAGCATTTT. Complete variable domain (other parts from reference TRBV19 and TRBJ1-5): DGGITQSPKYLFRKEGQNVTLSCEQNLNHDAMYWYRQDPGQGLRLIYYSQIVNDFQKGDIAEGYSVSREKKESFPLTVTSAQKNPTAFYLCASTGQGDQPQHFGDGTRLSIL.

V is TRBV13 and J is TRBJ2-7; 8 bases align to TRBD1. Germline assignment: CDR1 PRHDT and CDR2 FYEKMQ (reference sequence). The J segment lost 2 bases and the V segment lost 5 bases, leaving 8 bases of the junction unmatched. CDR3 length: 15 residues. In nucleotides, the CDR3 is TGTGCCAGCAGCGTCCCCGGGACAGGTACCTACGAGCAGTACTTC. Translating gives CASSVPGTGTYEQYF.

This chain uses TRBV2 with TRBJ1-5; a weak D match, TRBD1 (6 bases). CDR1 and CDR2 from the germline V gene are SNHLY and FYNNEI. CDR3 length equals 15 residues. V was clipped by 7 bases and J by 1 base, with 14 bases between them. The CDR3 protein is CASTGGGLSNQPQHF. In DNA, the CDR3 is TGTGCCAGCACTGGGGGCGGTTTGAGCAATCAGCCCCAGCATTTT. The full variable domain, rest sourced from reference TRBV2 and TRBJ1-5, is EPEVTQTPSHQVTQMGQEVILRCVPISNHLYFYWYRQILGQKVEFLVSFYNNEISEKSEIFDDQFSVERPDGSNFTLKIRSTKLEDSAMYFCASTGGGLSNQPQHFGDGTRLSIL.

The CDR3 here is CASSWGQGGTYGYTF. In DNA form, the CDR3 reads TGTGCCAGTAGTTGGGGACAGGGAGGAACCTATGGCTACACCTTC. The chain recombines TRBV19 with TRBJ1-2; 9 nucleotides align to TRBD1. After removal of 5 bases from V and 4 bases from J, the junction contained 8 bases not matched to a gene. Germline V gene lookup returns CDR1 LNHDA and CDR2 SQIVND (reference sequence). The CDR3 has 15 residues.

The V call is TRBV7-2, the J call TRBJ2-5; D not certain. CDR1 is SGHTA and CDR2 is FQGNSA in the germline V gene. The CDR3 has 13 amino acids. V gave up 5 bases and J gave up 5 bases, with 12 bases separating them. The CDR3 here is CASSPASWETQYF. CDR3 coding DNA: TGTGCCAGCAGCCCCGCTAGTTGGGAGACCCAGTACTTC.

J is TRBJ1-3 and V is TRBV29-1; the match to TRBD1 covers 7 bases. V shed 7 bases, J shed 7 bases, and the junction held 7 bases outside the gene matches. CDR1 and CDR2 (germline): SQVTM, ANQGSEA. The CDR3 spans 12 residues. Here the CDR3 DNA reads TGCAGCGCTACGACAGGGTGGAACACCATATATTTT. It yields the protein CSATTGWNTIYF.

This chain uses TRBV4-1 with TRBJ2-1, with TRBD2 matching over 9 bases. J was trimmed by 4 bases and V by 1 base; bases with no gene match: 2. The CDR3 extends over 15 amino acids. Germline V gives CDR1 MGHRA, CDR2 YSYEKL. CDR3 residues: CASSQVAGGYNEQFF. DNA for the CDR3: TGCGCCAGCAGCCAAGTTGCGGGGGGGTACAATGAGCAGTTCTTC.

The sample holds one count of this clone. One junction end disagrees with the germline gene, perhaps due to a read error. The V and J genes are TRBV7-7 and TRBJ2-5; 9 nucleotides match TRBD2. The germline V gene has CDR1 SSHAT and CDR2 FNYEAQ (reference sequence). The CDR3 totals 15 residues. The CDR3 DNA reads as TGTGCTAGCACCCCTGGCGGGGGGGCTAGGGAGACCCAGTACTTC. Translation gives CASTPGGGARETQYF.

This clone occurred a few times. This sequence joins TRBV6-5 and TRBJ1-6; the match to TRBD1 covers 9 bases. Trimming cost V 6 bases and J 9 bases; bases outside gene matches: 9. CDR3 size: 15 residues. Looked up from germline, CDR1 is MNHEY and CDR2 is SVGAGI. The CDR3 protein is CASSPPRTGASPLHF. The CDR3 nucleotides read TGTGCCAGCAGCCCCCCACGGACAGGGGCTTCACCCCTCCACTTT.

In its sample, this clone was seen once. J is TRBJ1-1 and V is TRBV4-1, with a weak D call TRBD1 (5 bases). Trimming took 3 bases from V and 9 from J, leaving 8 bases between them. CDR3 length: 11 amino acids. Germline lookup yields CDR1 MGHRA and CDR2 YSYEKL. CDR3 amino acids: CASSQGPQAFF. In DNA form, the CDR3 reads TGCGCCAGCAGCCAGGGGCCTCAAGCTTTCTTT.

This chain uses TRBV19 with TRBJ1-1, with a weak D call TRBD1 (6 bases). Trimming left V 7 bases short and J 7 bases short, with 10 bases between. Germline-derived CDR1 and CDR2 are LNHDA and SQIVND (reference sequence). The CDR3 runs 11 residues. In DNA, the CDR3 is TGTGCCAGTATTCTAGGGGGTGAAGCTTTCTTT. Its protein is CASILGGEAFF.

This clone was seen only once. The DNA for the CDR3 is TGTGCCAGCAGCTTAACCGCCCAGGGGACCCAGTACTTC. This sequence encodes CASSLTAQGTQYF. V usage is TRBV7-9 and J usage is TRBJ2-5, with D possibly being TRBD1 (5 bases). V lost 2 bases to trimming and J lost 7 bases, with 11 bases between them. Germline V CDR1 and CDR2: SEHNR, FQNEAQ (reference sequence). The CDR3 is 13 amino acids. The entire variable domain, with the rest obtained from reference TRBV7-9 and TRBJ2-5, is as follows: DTGVSQNPRHKITKRGQNVTFRCDPISEHNRLYWYRQTLGQGPEFLTYFQNEAQLEKSRLLSDRFSAERPKGSFSTLEIQRTEQGDSAMYLCASSLTAQGTQYFGPGTRLLVL.

The rearrangement links TRBV19 to TRBJ1-5, with D maybe TRBD1 (5 bases). CDR3 length equals 14 residues. Germline values: CDR1 LNHDA, CDR2 SQIVND (reference sequence). The germline V and J ends were trimmed by 1 base and 7 bases, with 11 bases remaining between them. The CDR3 protein is CASSIGGAGQPQHF. CDR3 DNA sequence: TGTGCCAGTAGTATAGGAGGGGCGGGGCAGCCCCAGCATTTT.

This sequence joins TRBV2 and TRBJ1-4; unclear D gene. The CDR3 length is 14 residues. V gave up 4 bases and J gave up 10 bases, with 16 bases separating them. The germline CDR1 and CDR2 sequences are SNHLY and FYNNEI. The CDR3 sequence: CASSGEGSMTKLFF. DNA for the CDR3: TGTGCCAGCAGTGGAGAGGGATCAATGACAAAACTGTTTTTT.

V is TRBV18 and J is TRBJ2-7; TRBD2 aligns across 7 bases. Germline assignment: CDR1 KGHSH and CDR2 LQKENI. Trimming cost V 3 bases and J 2 bases; bases outside gene matches: 7. This CDR3 is built from 15 residues. The CDR3 DNA sequence: TGTGCCAGCTCACCTGGGGAGGGACCGACCTACGAGCAGTACTTC. Its translation: CASSPGEGPTYEQYF.

The V and J genes are TRBV18 and TRBJ1-2; no firm D call. From germline, CDR1 is KGHSH and CDR2 LQKENI. Trimming stripped 2 bases from V and 0 bases from J, with 16 bases between. The CDR3 totals 17 residues. This chain's CDR3 is CASSPFDVREANYGYTF. The DNA for the CDR3 is TGTGCCAGCTCACCATTTGACGTCCGGGAGGCTAACTATGGCTACACCTTC.

The genes are TRBV5-1 and TRBJ2-3, with TRBD2 identical over 9 bases. With V trimmed by 0 bases and J by 3 bases, 2 bases remained unmatched. This CDR3 contains 15 residues. CDR1 is SGHRS and CDR2 is YFSETQ in the germline V gene. CDR3 coding DNA: TGCGCCAGCAGCTTGGTTCTAGCGGGGACAGATACGCAGTATTTT. Translated, it gives CASSLVLAGTDTQYF.